Listed below are T cell receptor beta chains from one sample, sequenced in a study of T cell responses to AZD1222 COVID-19 vaccine. Clones were sequenced by immunoSEQ multiplex PCR, and TCRdb holds only the in-frame ones, with some missing. The sample lists about 170,000 clones, roughly 92% occurring once. The specimen was peripheral blood, collected on day 0 of AZD1222 vaccination. The source of these receptors is an adult in good health. Each CDR3 is given with its conserved first and last residue. A D gene is named only where the DNA matches it firmly. Clone size is not always given. Where it is, it says once, few, many or a class for expanded clones.

-	TRBV6-5	-	TRBJ2-3	TGTGCCAGCAGTTACACTCACTCAACTAGTGCAGATACGCAGTATTTT	CASSYTHSTSADTQYF
-	TRBV6-5	-	TRBJ1-1	TGTGCCAGCAGTTACTCGGCAGGGAGGAACACTGAAGCTTTCTTT	CASSYSAGRNTEAFF
TRBD2	TRBV5-1	-	TRBJ2-1	TGCGCCAGCAGCGGGACTAGCGGGGGGTACAATGAGCAGTTCTTC	CASSGTSGGYNEQFF
TRBD1	TRBV11-3	-	TRBJ1-2	TGTGCCAGCAGCCCCCAGGAGGGACAGGAGTATGGCTACACCTTC	CASSPQEGQEYGYTF
-	TRBV5-1	once	TRBJ2-7	TGCGCCAGCAGCTGGGGCGGCACGGAGGCCTACGAGCAGTACTTC	CASSWGGTEAYEQYF
-	TRBV6-5	-	TRBJ2-5	TGTGCCAGCAGCAACACGGAGACCCAGTACTTC	CASSNTETQYF
-	TRBV21-1	-	TRBJ1-1	TGTGCCAGCAGCAACGAGAACACTGAAGCTTTCTTT	CASSNENTEAFF
-	TRBV27	-	TRBJ2-2	TGTGCCAGCAGTTCCTACAGGAACACCGGGGAGCTGTTTTTT	CASSSYRNTGELFF
TRBD2	TRBV7-8	once	TRBJ2-1	TGTGCCAGCAGCTTCTTGCGGGGGGTCAAAAACAATGAGCAGTTCTTC	CASSFLRGVKNNEQFF
-	TRBV12-3/TRBV12-4	-	TRBJ2-7	TGTGCCAGCAGACGAACCATCTACGAGCAGTACTTC	CASRRTIYEQYF
-	TRBV9	-	TRBJ2-7	TGTGCCAGCAGCGGGGGACCGCCGAGCTCCTACGAGCAGTACTTC	CASSGGPPSSYEQYF
-	TRBV3-1/TRBV3-2	-	TRBJ2-5	TGTGCCAGCAGCCATTGGAGGTTACTAGCTCGGGAGACCCAGTACTTC	CASSHWRLLARETQYF
-	TRBV3-1/TRBV3-2	-	TRBJ2-1	TGTGCCAGCAGCCGTCGGGGGCAGTTCTTC	CASSRRGQFF
-	TRBV11-2	-	TRBJ1-5	TGTGCCAGCAGCTATGACGGGGATCAGCCCCAGCATTTT	CASSYDGDQPQHF
TRBD1	TRBV3-1/TRBV3-2	few	TRBJ2-5	TGTGCCAGCAGCCAAAAAACAGGGGGGGAGACCCAGTACTTC	CASSQKTGGETQYF
-	TRBV20-1	-	TRBJ1-4	TGCAGTGCTAGTTTGGACCCGACTGAAAAACTGTTTTTT	CSASLDPTEKLFF
-	TRBV9	-	TRBJ2-3	TGTGCCAGCAGCGTAAGGGGCGAATGGGCAGATACGCAGTATTTT	CASSVRGEWADTQYF
-	TRBV7-2	-	TRBJ2-7	TGTGCCAGCAGTCCCGACTACTACGAGCAGTACTTC	CASSPDYYEQYF